Listed below are T cell receptor beta chains from one sample, sequenced in a study of early T cells in non-severe SARS-CoV-2 infection. In TCRdb, the 5' RACE reads were re-called with MiXCR into one record per CDR3 protein. The sample has 35,000 to 45,000 distinct CDR3 sequences; less than 7.5% are singletons. The sample in question was whole blood, obtained at baseline. These receptors were taken from an adult who was a healthcare worker with PCR-confirmed SARS-CoV-2 infection or an uninfected control (not recorded which). CDR3s leave out the opening cysteine and the closing phenylalanine or tryptophan.

v_call	j_call	cdr3_aa
TRBV7-3	TRBJ2-2	ASSLTIRQGAGELF
TRBV6-1	TRBJ1-1	ASSTRNTEAF
TRBV7-2	TRBJ1-1	ASSLTGTGNTEAF
TRBV4-3	TRBJ2-6	ASSQDSSGQAHSSGANVLT
TRBV7-9	TRBJ1-2	ASSLAPPSGP
TRBV9	TRBJ2-7	ASSVGGGSLYEQY
TRBV12-3/TRBV12-4	TRBJ2-3	ASSQDRGVTDTQY
TRBV6-6	TRBJ1-1	ASRDRGGITEAF
TRBV4-1	TRBJ2-1	ASSQDMQRNYNEQF
TRBV10-3	TRBJ1-6	AISPYGTGASPLH
TRBV29-1	TRBJ2-7	SVGGTYEQY
TRBV19	TRBJ2-7	ASSMGSNYEQY
TRBV19	TRBJ1-2	ASSPRGGRGQDHGYT
TRBV7-2	TRBJ2-1	ASSLAREILNEQF
TRBV5-6	TRBJ2-1	ASSITVQVKYNEQF
TRBV3-1	TRBJ1-1	ASSQEVTEAF
TRBV25-1	TRBJ1-6	ASSGTGIGTPLH
TRBV6-5	TRBJ2-7	ASSYGGTASYEQY
TRBV24-1	TRBJ2-3	ATSDLGESTDTQY
TRBV11-3	TRBJ2-3	ASSSGGPKTDTQY
TRBV7-2	TRBJ1-5	ASSTPGTVSNQPQH
TRBV25-1	TRBJ1-4	ASSDMGSANEKLF
TRBV20-1	TRBJ2-1	SARGRDSPYNEQF
TRBV6-5	TRBJ2-7	ASIKDYEQY
TRBV20-1	TRBJ2-7	SATQGRRGGLREQY
TRBV20-1	TRBJ1-2	SARDILGDRSHGYT
TRBV2	TRBJ2-2	ASSEYPGELF
TRBV28	TRBJ1-5	ASSSPGGGIQPQH
TRBV28	TRBJ2-7	ASSFPRWGADEQY
TRBV12-3/TRBV12-4	TRBJ1-1	ASRRLEGSTEAF
TRBV9	TRBJ2-1	ASSAGGFSEQF
TRBV10-3	TRBJ2-1	AISGDRVEQF
TRBV7-9	TRBJ2-6	ASSSTGAGANVLT
TRBV7-3	TRBJ2-3	ASSSGLVRTDTQY